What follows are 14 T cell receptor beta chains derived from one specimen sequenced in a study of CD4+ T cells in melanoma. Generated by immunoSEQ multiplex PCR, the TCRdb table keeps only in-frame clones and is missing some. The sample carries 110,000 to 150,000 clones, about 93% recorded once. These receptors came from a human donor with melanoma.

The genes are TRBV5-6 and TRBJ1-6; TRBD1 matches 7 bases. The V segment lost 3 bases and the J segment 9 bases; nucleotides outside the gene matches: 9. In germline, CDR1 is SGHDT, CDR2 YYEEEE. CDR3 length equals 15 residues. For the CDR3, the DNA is TGTGCCAGCAGCTCGGCAGGGGGGCTCGTTTCACCCCTCCACTTT. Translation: CASSSAGGLVSPLHF.

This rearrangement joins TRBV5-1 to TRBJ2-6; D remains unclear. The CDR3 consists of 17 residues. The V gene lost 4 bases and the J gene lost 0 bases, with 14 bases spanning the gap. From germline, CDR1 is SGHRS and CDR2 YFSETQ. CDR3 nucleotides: TGCGCCAGCAGCCCGAGATCCTCGAGCTCTGGGGCCAACGTCCTGACTTTC. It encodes CASSPRSSSSGANVLTF.

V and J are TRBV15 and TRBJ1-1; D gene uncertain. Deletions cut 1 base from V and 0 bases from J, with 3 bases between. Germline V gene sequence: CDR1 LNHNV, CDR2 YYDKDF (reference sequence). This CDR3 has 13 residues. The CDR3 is CATSRGMNTEAFF. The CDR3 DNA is TGTGCCACCAGCAGAGGTATGAACACTGAAGCTTTCTTT.

The CDR3 nucleotides read TGCGCCAGCAGCTTGGGGGGTCGGGACAGGCATTATTCACCCCTCCACTTT. Its protein is CASSLGGRDRHYSPLHF. J is TRBJ1-6 and V is TRBV5-1; 8 bases agree with TRBD1. J gave up 8 bases and V 0 bases, and 10 bases lay outside the gene matches. Germline assignment: CDR1 SGHRS and CDR2 YFSETQ. This CDR3 contains 17 residues.

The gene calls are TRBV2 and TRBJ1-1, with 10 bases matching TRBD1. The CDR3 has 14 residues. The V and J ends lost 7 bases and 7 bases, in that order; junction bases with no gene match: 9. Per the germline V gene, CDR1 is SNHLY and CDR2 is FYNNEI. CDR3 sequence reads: CASTGTGELGEAFF. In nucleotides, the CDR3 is TGTGCCAGCACCGGGACAGGGGAACTCGGTGAAGCTTTCTTT. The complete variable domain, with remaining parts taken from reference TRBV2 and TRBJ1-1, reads EPEVTQTPSHQVTQMGQEVILRCVPISNHLYFYWYRQILGQKVEFLVSFYNNEISEKSEIFDDQFSVERPDGSNFTLKIRSTKLEDSAMYFCASTGTGELGEAFFGQGTRLTVV.

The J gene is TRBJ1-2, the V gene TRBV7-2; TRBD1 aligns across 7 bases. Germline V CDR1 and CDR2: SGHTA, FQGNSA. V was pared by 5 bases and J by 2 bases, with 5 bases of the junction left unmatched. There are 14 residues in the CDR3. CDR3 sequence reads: CASSLRQGNYGYTF. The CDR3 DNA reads TGTGCCAGCAGCCTCCGACAGGGAAACTATGGCTACACCTTC.

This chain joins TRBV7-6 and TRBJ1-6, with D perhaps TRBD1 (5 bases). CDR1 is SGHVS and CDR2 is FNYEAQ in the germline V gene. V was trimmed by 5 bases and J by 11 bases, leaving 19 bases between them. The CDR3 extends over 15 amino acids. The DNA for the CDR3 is TGTGCCAGCAGCCCCGGCGGGGGGTTCGACACACCCCTCCACTTT. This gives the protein CASSPGGGFDTPLHF.

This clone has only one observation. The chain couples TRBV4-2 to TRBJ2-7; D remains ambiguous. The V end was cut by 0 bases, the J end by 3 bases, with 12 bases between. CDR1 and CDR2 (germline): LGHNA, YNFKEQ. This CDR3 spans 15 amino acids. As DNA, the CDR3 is TGTGCCAGCAGCCAAGAACCGATAGGTAGCTACGAGCAGTACTTC. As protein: CASSQEPIGSYEQYF.

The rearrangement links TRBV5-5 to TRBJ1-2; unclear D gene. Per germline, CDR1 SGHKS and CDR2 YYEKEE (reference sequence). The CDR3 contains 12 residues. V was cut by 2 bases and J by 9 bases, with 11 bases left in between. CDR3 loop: CASSLSPTRYTF. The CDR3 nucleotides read TGTGCCAGCAGCTTAAGCCCAACCCGCTACACCTTC.

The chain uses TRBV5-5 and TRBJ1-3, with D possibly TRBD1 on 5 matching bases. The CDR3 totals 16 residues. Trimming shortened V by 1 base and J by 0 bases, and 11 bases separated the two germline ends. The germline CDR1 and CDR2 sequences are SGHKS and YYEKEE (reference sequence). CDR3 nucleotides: TGTGCCAGCAGCTTGAGAGCGGACAACTCTGGAAACACCATATATTTT. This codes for CASSLRADNSGNTIYF.

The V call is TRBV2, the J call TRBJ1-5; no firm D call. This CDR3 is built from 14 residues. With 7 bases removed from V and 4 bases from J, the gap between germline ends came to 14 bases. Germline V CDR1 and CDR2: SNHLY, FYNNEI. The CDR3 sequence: CASTSDGTNQPQHF. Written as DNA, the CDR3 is TGTGCCAGCACCTCGGACGGAACGAATCAGCCCCAGCATTTT.

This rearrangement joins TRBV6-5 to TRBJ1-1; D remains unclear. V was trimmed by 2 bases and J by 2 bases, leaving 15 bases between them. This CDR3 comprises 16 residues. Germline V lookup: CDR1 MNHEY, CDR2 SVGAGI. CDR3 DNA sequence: TGTGCCAGCAGTTACGCCCCCGGACGTACTAACACTGAAGCTTTCTTT. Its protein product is CASSYAPGRTNTEAFF.

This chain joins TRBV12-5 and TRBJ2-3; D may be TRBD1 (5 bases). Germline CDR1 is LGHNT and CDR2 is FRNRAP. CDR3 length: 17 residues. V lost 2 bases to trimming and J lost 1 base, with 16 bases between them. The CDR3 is CASGLPGISRGTDTQYF. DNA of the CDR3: TGTGCTAGTGGTTTGCCAGGGATTAGTCGGGGCACAGATACGCAGTATTTT. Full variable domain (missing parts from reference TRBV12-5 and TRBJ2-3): DARVTQTPRHKVTEMGQEVTMRCQPILGHNTVFWYRQTMMQGLELLAYFRNRAPLDDSGMPKDRFSAEMPDATLATLKIQPSEPRDSAVYFCASGLPGISRGTDTQYFGPGTRLTVL.

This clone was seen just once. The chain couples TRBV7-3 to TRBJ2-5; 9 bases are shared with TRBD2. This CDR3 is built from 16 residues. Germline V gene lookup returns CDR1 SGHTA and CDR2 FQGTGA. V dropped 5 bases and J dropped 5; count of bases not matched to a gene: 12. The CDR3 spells CASSPMGAGGPETQYF. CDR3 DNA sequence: TGTGCCAGCAGCCCCATGGGGGCGGGGGGGCCTGAGACCCAGTACTTC.